This TCR beta chain was identified in a study of shared clonotypes between healthy human individuals. With regard to this clone: Its antigen is undetermined. The sample has other DNA sequences that encode this CDR3 too.

Generated by immunoSEQ multiplex PCR, the TCRdb table keeps only in-frame clones and is missing some. The sample lists 520,000 or so clones; around 79% were seen once. The study's findings and limits: The researchers took only blood, and tissue repertoires probably look different.

CDR1 LNHNV and CDR2 YYDKDF come from the germline V gene (reference sequence). V was shortened by 1 base and J by 4 bases, with 7 bases between the two germline ends. This CDR3 contains 13 residues. The TCR comes from a woman aged 40-49 years in good health. Some clones in this sample may be carry-over from other donors' samples. V usage is TRBV15 and J usage is TRBJ2-5; D gene uncertain. The sample was PBMCs. CDR3 amino acids: CATSRGRRETQYF. The CDR3 DNA follows: TGTGCCACCAGCAGAGGACGGAGAGAGACCCAGTACTTC.